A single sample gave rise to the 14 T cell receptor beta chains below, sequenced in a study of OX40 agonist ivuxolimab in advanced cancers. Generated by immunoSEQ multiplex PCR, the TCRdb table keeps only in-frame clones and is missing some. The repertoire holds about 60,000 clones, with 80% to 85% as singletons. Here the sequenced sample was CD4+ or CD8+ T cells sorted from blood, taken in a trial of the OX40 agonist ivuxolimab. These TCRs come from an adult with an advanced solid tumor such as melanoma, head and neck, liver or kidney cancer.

The CDR3: CASSGPTRGAQYGYTF. CDR3 coding DNA: TGTGCCAGCAGCGGACCTACCAGGGGAGCACAGTATGGCTACACCTTC. The V and J genes are TRBV5-4 and TRBJ1-2; the D gene is possibly TRBD1 (6 bases). Trimming cost V 4 bases and J 5 bases, with 21 bases left between them. CDR1 SGHNT and CDR2 YYREEE come from the germline V gene (reference sequence). The CDR3 totals 16 residues.

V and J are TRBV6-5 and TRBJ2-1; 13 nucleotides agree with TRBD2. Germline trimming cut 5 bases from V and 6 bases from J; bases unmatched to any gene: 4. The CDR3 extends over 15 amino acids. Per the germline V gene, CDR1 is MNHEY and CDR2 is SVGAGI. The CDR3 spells CASSLTSGRSNEQFF. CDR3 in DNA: TGTGCCAGCAGTCTGACTAGCGGGAGGTCCAATGAGCAGTTCTTC.

The CDR3 coding sequence is TGTGCCAGCAGCCCCCCAGGGGCTTACAATGAGCAGTTCTTC. This gives the protein CASSPPGAYNEQFF. This chain uses TRBV28 with TRBJ2-1, with a weak D call TRBD1 (6 bases). With 6 bases removed from V and 4 bases from J, the gap between germline ends came to 13 bases. The length of the CDR3 is 14 residues. Germline assignment: CDR1 MDHEN and CDR2 SYDVKM.

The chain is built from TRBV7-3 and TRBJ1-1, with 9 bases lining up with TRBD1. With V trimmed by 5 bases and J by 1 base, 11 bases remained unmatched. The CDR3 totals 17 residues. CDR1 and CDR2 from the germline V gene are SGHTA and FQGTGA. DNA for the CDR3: TGTGCCAGCAGCCGCTCGGGGACAGGGATACCGAACACTGAAGCTTTCTTT. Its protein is CASSRSGTGIPNTEAFF.

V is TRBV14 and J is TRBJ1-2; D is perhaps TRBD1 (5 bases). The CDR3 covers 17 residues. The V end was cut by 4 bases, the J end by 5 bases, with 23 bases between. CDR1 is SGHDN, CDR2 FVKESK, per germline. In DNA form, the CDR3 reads TGTGCCAGCAGCCGAGACCAGGGTTCCGCCCGTTGGTATGGCTACACCTTC. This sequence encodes CASSRDQGSARWYGYTF.

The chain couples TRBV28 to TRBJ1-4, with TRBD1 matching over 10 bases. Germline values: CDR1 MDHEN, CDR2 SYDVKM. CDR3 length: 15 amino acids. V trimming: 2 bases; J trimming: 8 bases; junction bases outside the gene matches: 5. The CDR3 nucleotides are TGTGCCAGCAGTTTAGGGACAGGGGTTTACGAAAAACTGTTTTTT. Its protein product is CASSLGTGVYEKLFF.

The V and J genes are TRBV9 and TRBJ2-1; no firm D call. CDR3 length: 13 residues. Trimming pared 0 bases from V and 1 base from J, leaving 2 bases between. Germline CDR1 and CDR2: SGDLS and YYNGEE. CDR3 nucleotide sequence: TGTGCCAGCAGCGTAGGGTCCTACAATGAGCAGTTCTTC. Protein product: CASSVGSYNEQFF.

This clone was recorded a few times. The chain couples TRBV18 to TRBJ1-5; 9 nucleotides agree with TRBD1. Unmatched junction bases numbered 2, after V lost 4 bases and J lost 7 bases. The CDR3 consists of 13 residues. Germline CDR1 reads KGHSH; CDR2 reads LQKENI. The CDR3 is CASSLQGAQPQHF. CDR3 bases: TGTGCCAGCTCACTACAGGGGGCGCAGCCCCAGCATTTT.

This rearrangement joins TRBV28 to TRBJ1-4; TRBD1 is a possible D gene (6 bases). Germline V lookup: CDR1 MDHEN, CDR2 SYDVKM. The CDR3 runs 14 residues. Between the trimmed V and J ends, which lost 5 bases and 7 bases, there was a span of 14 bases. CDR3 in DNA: TGTGCCAGCAGTCAGATACAGGGTGTTGAAAAACTGTTTTTT. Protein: CASSQIQGVEKLFF.

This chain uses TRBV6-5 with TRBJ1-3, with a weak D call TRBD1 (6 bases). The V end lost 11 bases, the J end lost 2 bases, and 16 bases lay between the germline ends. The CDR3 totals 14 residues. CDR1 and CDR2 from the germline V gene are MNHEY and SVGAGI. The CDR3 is CASMASGAGNTIYF. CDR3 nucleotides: TGTGCCTCCATGGCCTCAGGGGCTGGAAACACCATATATTTT.

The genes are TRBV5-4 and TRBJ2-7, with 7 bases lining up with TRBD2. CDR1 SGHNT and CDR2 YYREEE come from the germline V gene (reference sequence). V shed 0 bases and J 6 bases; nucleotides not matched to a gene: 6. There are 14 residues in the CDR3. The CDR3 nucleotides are TGTGCCAGCAGCTTGGATGGGAGGGGCTCCGAGCAGTACTTC. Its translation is CASSLDGRGSEQYF.

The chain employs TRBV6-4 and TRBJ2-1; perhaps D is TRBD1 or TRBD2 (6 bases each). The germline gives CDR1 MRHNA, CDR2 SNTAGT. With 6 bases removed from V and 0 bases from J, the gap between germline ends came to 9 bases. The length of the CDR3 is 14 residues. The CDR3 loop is CASSTGASYNEQFF. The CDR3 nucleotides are TGTGCCAGCAGCACGGGGGCCTCCTACAATGAGCAGTTCTTC.

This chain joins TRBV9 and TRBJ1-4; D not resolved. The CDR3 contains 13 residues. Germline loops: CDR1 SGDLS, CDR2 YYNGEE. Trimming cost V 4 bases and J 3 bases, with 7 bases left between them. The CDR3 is CASSLQPNEKLFF. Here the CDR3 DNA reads TGTGCCAGCAGCTTGCAACCTAATGAAAAACTGTTTTTT.

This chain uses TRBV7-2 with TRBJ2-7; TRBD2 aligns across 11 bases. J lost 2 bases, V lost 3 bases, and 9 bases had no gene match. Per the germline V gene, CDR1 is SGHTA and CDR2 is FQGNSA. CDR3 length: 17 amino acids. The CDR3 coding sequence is TGTGCCAGCAGCTTGACTAGCGGGAACCTCCAAACCTACGAGCAGTACTTC. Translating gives CASSLTSGNLQTYEQYF.